Listed below are T cell receptor beta chains from one sample, sequenced in a study of T cell responses to AZD1222 COVID-19 vaccine. Data came from immunoSEQ multiplex PCR; TCRdb stores just in-frame clones and leaves some out. The sample consists of about 140,000 clones, 70% to 90% of them appearing once. The source material was peripheral blood, sampled on day 0 of AZD1222 vaccination. These receptors were taken from an adult in good health. The CDR3 runs from the conserved cysteine through the conserved F or W. Each record gives: J gene, D gene, clone size, V gene, CDR3 protein, CDR3 DNA. A D gene is named only where the DNA matches it firmly. Expanded clones are given a class, and other clones once, few, many or no size at all.

j_gene: TRBJ1-1
d_gene: -
abundance: once
v_gene: TRBV5-4
CDR3aa: CASSSGTRNTEAFF
CDR3nt: TGTGCCAGCAGCTCGGGTACAAGGAACACTGAAGCTTTCTTT

j_gene: TRBJ2-3
d_gene: -
abundance: few
v_gene: TRBV5-1
CDR3aa: CASSLGGGAGTDTQYF
CDR3nt: TGCGCCAGCAGCTTAGGAGGAGGGGCTGGGACAGATACGCAGTATTTT

j_gene: TRBJ1-2
d_gene: -
abundance: -
v_gene: TRBV28
CDR3aa: CASSLVRYGYTF
CDR3nt: TGTGCCAGCAGTTTAGTCAGATATGGCTACACCTTC

j_gene: TRBJ2-7
d_gene: TRBD2
abundance: -
v_gene: TRBV7-9
CDR3aa: CASSLSGGGYEQYF
CDR3nt: TGTGCCAGCAGCCTCAGCGGGGGGGGATACGAGCAGTACTTC

j_gene: TRBJ2-1
d_gene: -
abundance: once
v_gene: TRBV11-2
CDR3aa: CASSVGNEQFF
CDR3nt: TGTGCCAGCAGCGTGGGCAATGAGCAGTTCTTC

j_gene: TRBJ2-3
d_gene: -
abundance: -
v_gene: TRBV7-2
CDR3aa: CASSSGGVHSTDTQYF
CDR3nt: TGTGCCAGCAGCTCGGGTGGGGTACATAGCACAGATACGCAGTATTTT

j_gene: TRBJ2-1
d_gene: -
abundance: once
v_gene: TRBV6-1
CDR3aa: CASSELATNEQFF
CDR3nt: TGTGCCAGCAGTGAACTAGCCACCAATGAGCAGTTCTTC

j_gene: TRBJ1-5
d_gene: -
abundance: -
v_gene: TRBV30
CDR3aa: CAWSRGGALSNQPQHF
CDR3nt: TGTGCCTGGAGTCGGGGGGGGGCCTTGAGCAATCAGCCCCAGCATTTT

j_gene: TRBJ2-3
d_gene: TRBD2
abundance: -
v_gene: TRBV13
CDR3aa: CASSSTLAGGTTDTQYF
CDR3nt: TGTGCCAGCAGCTCCACACTAGCGGGGGGAACCACAGATACGCAGTATTTT

j_gene: TRBJ1-2
d_gene: -
abundance: -
v_gene: TRBV28
CDR3aa: CASSWDNYGYTF
CDR3nt: TGTGCCAGCAGTTGGGATAACTATGGCTACACCTTC

j_gene: TRBJ2-7
d_gene: TRBD2
abundance: once
v_gene: TRBV2
CDR3aa: CASSLRTSGILSEQYF
CDR3nt: TGTGCCAGCAGCCTTAGGACTAGCGGGATTTTAAGCGAGCAGTACTTC

j_gene: TRBJ2-7
d_gene: TRBD2
abundance: -
v_gene: TRBV28
CDR3aa: CASTISGSRSYEQYF
CDR3nt: TGTGCCAGCACTATAAGCGGGAGTCGCTCCTACGAGCAGTACTTC

j_gene: TRBJ1-5
d_gene: TRBD1
abundance: -
v_gene: TRBV28
CDR3aa: CASSLAGTGGDNQPQHF
CDR3nt: TGTGCCAGCAGTTTGGCGGGGACAGGGGGTGACAATCAGCCCCAGCATTTT

j_gene: TRBJ1-2
d_gene: -
abundance: -
v_gene: TRBV5-4
CDR3aa: CASSPRDGYTF
CDR3nt: TGTGCCAGCAGCCCGAGGGATGGCTACACCTTC

j_gene: TRBJ1-2
d_gene: -
abundance: -
v_gene: TRBV30
CDR3aa: CACTGWGTGYTF
CDR3nt: TGTGCCTGTACAGGGTGGGGGACGGGCTACACCTTC

j_gene: TRBJ1-1
d_gene: TRBD1
abundance: -
v_gene: TRBV5-1
CDR3aa: CASSLDRTGVTTEAFF
CDR3nt: TGCGCCAGCAGCTTGGACAGGACAGGGGTGACCACTGAAGCTTTCTTT

j_gene: TRBJ2-7
d_gene: TRBD2
abundance: -
v_gene: TRBV20-1
CDR3aa: CSASGGRAYDEQYF
CDR3nt: TGCAGTGCTAGTGGCGGGAGGGCCTACGACGAGCAGTACTTC

j_gene: TRBJ2-7
d_gene: TRBD1
abundance: -
v_gene: TRBV5-8
CDR3aa: CASTLLQGISYEQYF
CDR3nt: TGTGCCAGCACCCTACTACAGGGGATTTCCTACGAGCAGTACTTC

j_gene: TRBJ2-3
d_gene: TRBD2
abundance: -
v_gene: TRBV18
CDR3aa: CASSPLTSGGGDRTDTQYF
CDR3nt: TGTGCCAGCTCACCACTCACTAGCGGGGGCGGCGATCGCACAGATACGCAGTATTTT

j_gene: TRBJ2-7
d_gene: -
abundance: -
v_gene: TRBV7-8
CDR3aa: CASSLEVSPQKEYF
CDR3nt: TGTGCCAGCAGCTTAGAGGTCAGCCCACAGAAGGAGTACTTC

j_gene: TRBJ2-1
d_gene: TRBD2
abundance: once
v_gene: TRBV3-1/TRBV3-2
CDR3aa: CASSLDLTSGRDYNEQFF
CDR3nt: TGTGCCAGCAGCCTTGATCTCACTAGCGGGAGGGACTACAATGAGCAGTTCTTC

j_gene: TRBJ1-6
d_gene: -
abundance: few
v_gene: TRBV19
CDR3aa: CASSSRTENSPLHF
CDR3nt: TGTGCCAGTAGTAGCAGGACAGAAAATTCACCCCTCCACTTT

j_gene: TRBJ2-7
d_gene: -
abundance: -
v_gene: TRBV27
CDR3aa: CASSLLSSYEQYF
CDR3nt: TGTGCCAGCAGTTTGCTAAGCTCCTACGAGCAGTACTTC

j_gene: TRBJ1-3
d_gene: -
abundance: -
v_gene: TRBV1
CDR3aa: CTSSRQRRNTIYF
CDR3nt: TGCACCAGCAGCCGACAAAGGAGAAACACCATATATTTT

j_gene: TRBJ1-2
d_gene: TRBD1
abundance: -
v_gene: TRBV29-1
CDR3aa: CSVERQGDYGYTF
CDR3nt: TGCAGCGTTGAAAGACAGGGGGACTATGGCTACACCTTC

j_gene: TRBJ2-7
d_gene: TRBD2
abundance: -
v_gene: TRBV5-1
CDR3aa: CASSLAGGGAYEQYF
CDR3nt: TGCGCCAGCAGCTTGGCCGGCGGGGGGGCCTACGAGCAGTACTTC

j_gene: TRBJ2-7
d_gene: -
abundance: -
v_gene: TRBV6-6
CDR3aa: CASSYPGSTDREQYF
CDR3nt: TGTGCCAGCAGTTACCCGGGGAGCACTGATCGGGAGCAGTACTTC

j_gene: TRBJ1-6
d_gene: -
abundance: -
v_gene: TRBV28
CDR3aa: CASSQSLGFNSPLHF
CDR3nt: TGTGCCAGCAGCCAATCCCTGGGCTTTAATTCACCCCTCCACTTT

j_gene: TRBJ2-5
d_gene: -
abundance: -
v_gene: TRBV4-1
CDR3aa: CASSQDREETQYF
CDR3nt: TGCGCCAGCAGCCAAGATAGGGAAGAGACCCAGTACTTC

j_gene: TRBJ2-7
d_gene: -
abundance: -
v_gene: TRBV5-4
CDR3aa: CAASLGASSYEQYF
CDR3nt: TGTGCCGCCTCCCTCGGGGCTAGCTCCTACGAGCAGTACTTC

j_gene: TRBJ1-1
d_gene: -
abundance: -
v_gene: TRBV19
CDR3aa: CASIGVPQKSEAFF
CDR3nt: TGTGCCAGTATCGGCGTTCCACAGAAGAGTGAAGCTTTCTTT

j_gene: TRBJ1-6
d_gene: -
abundance: -
v_gene: TRBV6-5
CDR3aa: CASRVSYNSPLHF
CDR3nt: TGTGCCAGCAGGGTATCCTATAATTCACCCCTCCACTTT

j_gene: TRBJ2-7
d_gene: TRBD1
abundance: -
v_gene: TRBV4-2
CDR3aa: CASSRGQGIDEQYF
CDR3nt: TGTGCCAGCAGCCGGGGACAGGGGATCGACGAGCAGTACTTC

j_gene: TRBJ2-5
d_gene: -
abundance: -
v_gene: TRBV7-9
CDR3aa: CASSHRDKETQYF
CDR3nt: TGTGCCAGCAGCCACCGGGACAAAGAGACCCAGTACTTC

j_gene: TRBJ1-6
d_gene: -
abundance: -
v_gene: TRBV6-6
CDR3aa: CASSLSQINNSPLHF
CDR3nt: TGTGCCAGCAGTCTCTCCCAAATCAATAATTCACCCCTCCACTTT

j_gene: TRBJ1-1
d_gene: -
abundance: few
v_gene: TRBV28
CDR3aa: CASSANPLPRNTEAFF
CDR3nt: TGTGCCAGCAGTGCTAACCCCCTTCCAAGGAACACTGAAGCTTTCTTT

j_gene: TRBJ1-1
d_gene: TRBD1
abundance: -
v_gene: TRBV12-3/TRBV12-4
CDR3aa: CASSPGQGAEAFF
CDR3nt: TGTGCCAGCAGTCCGGGACAGGGGGCTGAAGCTTTCTTT

j_gene: TRBJ1-2
d_gene: -
abundance: -
v_gene: TRBV29-1
CDR3aa: CSALQGTYGYTF
CDR3nt: TGCAGCGCCCTTCAGGGAACCTATGGCTACACCTTC

j_gene: TRBJ1-1
d_gene: TRBD1
abundance: once
v_gene: TRBV4-1
CDR3aa: CASSRTGDTEAFF
CDR3nt: TGCGCCAGCAGCAGGACAGGGGACACTGAAGCTTTCTTT

j_gene: TRBJ2-7
d_gene: TRBD2
abundance: once
v_gene: TRBV5-6
CDR3aa: CASSSGGTVYEQYF
CDR3nt: TGTGCCAGCAGCTCCGGGGGGACGGTTTACGAGCAGTACTTC

j_gene: TRBJ1-2
d_gene: -
abundance: -
v_gene: TRBV4-2
CDR3aa: CASSQDYTAYGYTF
CDR3nt: TGTGCCAGCAGCCAAGATTACACAGCCTATGGCTACACCTTC

j_gene: TRBJ1-3
d_gene: -
abundance: -
v_gene: TRBV7-4
CDR3aa: CASSLGPPQVRRNTIYF
CDR3nt: TGTGCCAGCAGCTTAGGCCCCCCACAAGTTCGGAGAAACACCATATATTTT

j_gene: TRBJ1-1
d_gene: -
abundance: -
v_gene: TRBV3-1/TRBV3-2
CDR3aa: CASSLMGQNTEAFF
CDR3nt: TGTGCCAGCAGCCTGATGGGACAGAACACTGAAGCTTTCTTT

j_gene: TRBJ2-2
d_gene: -
abundance: -
v_gene: TRBV19
CDR3aa: CASSMYIGSGELFF
CDR3nt: TGTGCCAGTAGTATGTACATAGGCTCCGGGGAGCTGTTTTTT

j_gene: TRBJ1-2
d_gene: -
abundance: -
v_gene: TRBV18
CDR3aa: CASSRTEYGYTF
CDR3nt: TGTGCCAGCTCACGGACAGAATATGGCTACACCTTC

j_gene: TRBJ1-6
d_gene: TRBD1
abundance: -
v_gene: TRBV18
CDR3aa: CASSLSDRVNSPLHF
CDR3nt: TGTGCCAGCTCCCTAAGCGACAGGGTGAATTCACCCCTCCACTTT

j_gene: TRBJ2-6
d_gene: -
abundance: few
v_gene: TRBV4-2
CDR3aa: CASSQGGTGANVLTF
CDR3nt: TGTGCCAGCAGCCAAGGCGGTACTGGGGCCAACGTCCTGACTTTC

j_gene: TRBJ2-5
d_gene: -
abundance: -
v_gene: TRBV7-2
CDR3aa: CASSLGWTGKETQYF
CDR3nt: TGTGCCAGCAGCTTAGGGTGGACGGGAAAAGAGACCCAGTACTTC

j_gene: TRBJ2-6
d_gene: TRBD1
abundance: -
v_gene: TRBV27
CDR3aa: CASSPLRGRGRSGANVLTF
CDR3nt: TGTGCCAGCAGTCCCCTCCGGGGCAGGGGGCGATCTGGGGCCAACGTCCTGACTTTC

j_gene: TRBJ2-2
d_gene: -
abundance: -
v_gene: TRBV18
CDR3aa: CASSLRTGNTGELFF
CDR3nt: TGTGCCAGCTCACTACGAACAGGGAACACCGGGGAGCTGTTTTTT

j_gene: TRBJ2-7
d_gene: -
abundance: -
v_gene: TRBV25-1
CDR3aa: CASSDRVSYEQYF
CDR3nt: TGTGCCAGCAGTGACAGAGTCTCCTACGAGCAGTACTTC

j_gene: TRBJ1-2
d_gene: TRBD1
abundance: -
v_gene: TRBV7-2
CDR3aa: CASSFVGTGGGYGYTF
CDR3nt: TGTGCCAGCAGCTTTGTCGGGACAGGGGGCGGCTATGGCTACACCTTC

j_gene: TRBJ1-4
d_gene: TRBD1
abundance: -
v_gene: TRBV5-1
CDR3aa: CASSNRDRVGKLFF
CDR3nt: TGCGCCAGCAGCAACCGGGACAGGGTAGGAAAACTGTTTTTT

j_gene: TRBJ1-5
d_gene: -
abundance: few
v_gene: TRBV29-1
CDR3aa: CSVGRDSNQPQHF
CDR3nt: TGCAGCGTTGGCAGGGATAGCAATCAGCCCCAGCATTTT

j_gene: TRBJ1-4
d_gene: -
abundance: -
v_gene: TRBV18
CDR3aa: CASSPFNGENNEKLFF
CDR3nt: TGTGCCAGCTCACCATTCAACGGGGAGAATAATGAAAAACTGTTTTTT